This T cell receptor (beta chain) was found in a study of tumor-infiltrating lymphocytes in primary liver carcinoma. Study-level background: Men and women, 30 to 69 years of age, made up the patients.

V was pared by 1 base and J by 9 bases, with 16 bases between. Looked up from germline, CDR1 is SEHNR and CDR2 is FQNEAQ (reference sequence). The CDR3 has 15 amino acids. TCR beta cDNA came from about 470 ng total RNA, primed with a constant-region primer. The TCR beta library was amplified through three nested multiplex PCR rounds in a modified ARM-PCR procedure. Use of TRBV1-TRBV30 forward primers with a C-beta reverse primer characterized the first two PCR rounds, which lasted approximately 11 cycles each. TCRdb re-called the multiplex PCR reads through MiXCR, storing one row per CDR3 protein. The sample has over 250,000 distinct CDR3 sequences; roughly three fifths are singletons. RNA isolated from unsorted whole blood supplied the blood RNA, with germline DNA also extracted. Points on this clonotype: Antigen unknown.

Study-wide results and limits: CD4+ and CD8+ repertoires could not be compared in these unsorted bulk samples. Lower overlap was observed for tumor-adjacent and tumor-blood pairs relative to tumor region pairs.

V gene TRBV7-9 combines with J gene TRBJ2-1, with a possible D match to TRBD1 (5 bases). This clonotype was obtained from a young woman with primary liver carcinoma and hepatitis B virus infection. Sequencing input: peripheral blood. The CDR3, as DNA: TGTGCCAGCAGCTTAGTCGGACATTCCAGAGGTGAGCAGTTCTTC. Protein sequence: CASSLVGHSRGEQFF.